Detailed here is one T cell receptor (beta chain). Its matching antigen is unknown. This entry belongs to a study of cytotoxic CD8 clonotypes in ibrutinib-treated CLL. Findings and caveats of the study: Clonality, elevated at ibrutinib response, dropped back toward baseline at progression.

V lost 0 bases, J lost 4 bases, and 9 bases lay in between. CDR1 is MNHEY, CDR2 SMNVEV, per germline (reference sequence). The CDR3 totals 14 residues. The intended depth for sequencing was 1 in 200,000 to 1 in 1 million T cells. The assay was immunoSEQ multiplex PCR, and TCRdb's table has in-frame clones only and misses some. The repertoire includes about 160,000 clones, roughly four fifths of them detected once, and less than 6% sits in the top ten. Source: PBMCs, taken after 24 months of ibrutinib treatment. This TCR came from a human donor with chronic lymphocytic leukemia. The rearrangement joins TRBV27 to TRBJ2-5; D is perhaps TRBD2 (6 bases). CDR3 coding DNA: TGTGCCAGCAGTTTATCCATGGGGGGAGAGACCCAGTACTTC. It yields the protein CASSLSMGGETQYF.